The clone carrying this T cell receptor beta chain has a handful of counts. Sequencing used immunoSEQ multiplex PCR; TCRdb keeps in-frame clones, though not all of them. The sample holds tens of thousands of clones, about 82% seen once. This specimen comes from a study of OX40 agonist ivuxolimab in advanced cancers. The investigators sampled blood at baseline, at cycle 4 day 1, and at cycle 7 day 1. Germline assignment: CDR1 LGHNA and CDR2 YNFKEQ. The CDR3 has 18 residues. V was shortened by 0 bases and J by 0 bases, with 14 bases between the two germline ends. The sequence derives from an adult with an advanced solid tumor such as melanoma, head and neck, liver or kidney cancer. J is TRBJ2-2 and V is TRBV4-2; possible D gene TRBD1, 6 bases. The sequencing used CD4+ or CD8+ T cells sorted from blood, collected in a trial of the OX40 agonist ivuxolimab. CDR3 nucleotides: TGTGCCAGCAGCCAAGAAAGGGGGTATCCCACGAACACCGGGGAGCTGTTTTTT. Encoded protein: CASSQERGYPTNTGELFF.